This T cell receptor beta chain is from a study of T-cell reconstitution after alpha-beta-depleted transplantation in children. Preparation of the TCRbeta library involved a method that used unique molecular identifiers. TCRdb reprocessed the PCR reads via MiXCR and lists one record per CDR3 protein. The table has about 540,000 distinct CDR3 sequences, roughly 30% seen once. The study, taken as a whole, reports: The study reportedly traced alpha-beta T cells about two months after transplant to several hundred expanded graft clones. Surviving recipient T cells and thymic progenitors underlay high day-60 TCRbeta diversity in some patients. T-cell counts and diversity at one year post-transplant came mainly from newly produced T cells.

This CDR3 region has 13 residues. The ends were cut back, 7 bases at V and 7 bases at J, with 16 bases in the middle. Germline values: CDR1 LNHDA, CDR2 SQIVND (reference sequence). A word on this clonotype: Antigen: not known.

V usage is TRBV19 and J usage is TRBJ1-1; D call uncertain. The receptor's source is a boy younger than two with Wiskott-Aldrich syndrome, due to receive a stem cell transplant. The sequencing used PBMCs, collected before TCRalphabeta/CD19-depleted stem cell transplant. DNA for the CDR3: TGTGCCAGTAAGGCAGGTACCCTCGGTGAAGCTTTCTTT. It is translated as CASKAGTLGEAFF.